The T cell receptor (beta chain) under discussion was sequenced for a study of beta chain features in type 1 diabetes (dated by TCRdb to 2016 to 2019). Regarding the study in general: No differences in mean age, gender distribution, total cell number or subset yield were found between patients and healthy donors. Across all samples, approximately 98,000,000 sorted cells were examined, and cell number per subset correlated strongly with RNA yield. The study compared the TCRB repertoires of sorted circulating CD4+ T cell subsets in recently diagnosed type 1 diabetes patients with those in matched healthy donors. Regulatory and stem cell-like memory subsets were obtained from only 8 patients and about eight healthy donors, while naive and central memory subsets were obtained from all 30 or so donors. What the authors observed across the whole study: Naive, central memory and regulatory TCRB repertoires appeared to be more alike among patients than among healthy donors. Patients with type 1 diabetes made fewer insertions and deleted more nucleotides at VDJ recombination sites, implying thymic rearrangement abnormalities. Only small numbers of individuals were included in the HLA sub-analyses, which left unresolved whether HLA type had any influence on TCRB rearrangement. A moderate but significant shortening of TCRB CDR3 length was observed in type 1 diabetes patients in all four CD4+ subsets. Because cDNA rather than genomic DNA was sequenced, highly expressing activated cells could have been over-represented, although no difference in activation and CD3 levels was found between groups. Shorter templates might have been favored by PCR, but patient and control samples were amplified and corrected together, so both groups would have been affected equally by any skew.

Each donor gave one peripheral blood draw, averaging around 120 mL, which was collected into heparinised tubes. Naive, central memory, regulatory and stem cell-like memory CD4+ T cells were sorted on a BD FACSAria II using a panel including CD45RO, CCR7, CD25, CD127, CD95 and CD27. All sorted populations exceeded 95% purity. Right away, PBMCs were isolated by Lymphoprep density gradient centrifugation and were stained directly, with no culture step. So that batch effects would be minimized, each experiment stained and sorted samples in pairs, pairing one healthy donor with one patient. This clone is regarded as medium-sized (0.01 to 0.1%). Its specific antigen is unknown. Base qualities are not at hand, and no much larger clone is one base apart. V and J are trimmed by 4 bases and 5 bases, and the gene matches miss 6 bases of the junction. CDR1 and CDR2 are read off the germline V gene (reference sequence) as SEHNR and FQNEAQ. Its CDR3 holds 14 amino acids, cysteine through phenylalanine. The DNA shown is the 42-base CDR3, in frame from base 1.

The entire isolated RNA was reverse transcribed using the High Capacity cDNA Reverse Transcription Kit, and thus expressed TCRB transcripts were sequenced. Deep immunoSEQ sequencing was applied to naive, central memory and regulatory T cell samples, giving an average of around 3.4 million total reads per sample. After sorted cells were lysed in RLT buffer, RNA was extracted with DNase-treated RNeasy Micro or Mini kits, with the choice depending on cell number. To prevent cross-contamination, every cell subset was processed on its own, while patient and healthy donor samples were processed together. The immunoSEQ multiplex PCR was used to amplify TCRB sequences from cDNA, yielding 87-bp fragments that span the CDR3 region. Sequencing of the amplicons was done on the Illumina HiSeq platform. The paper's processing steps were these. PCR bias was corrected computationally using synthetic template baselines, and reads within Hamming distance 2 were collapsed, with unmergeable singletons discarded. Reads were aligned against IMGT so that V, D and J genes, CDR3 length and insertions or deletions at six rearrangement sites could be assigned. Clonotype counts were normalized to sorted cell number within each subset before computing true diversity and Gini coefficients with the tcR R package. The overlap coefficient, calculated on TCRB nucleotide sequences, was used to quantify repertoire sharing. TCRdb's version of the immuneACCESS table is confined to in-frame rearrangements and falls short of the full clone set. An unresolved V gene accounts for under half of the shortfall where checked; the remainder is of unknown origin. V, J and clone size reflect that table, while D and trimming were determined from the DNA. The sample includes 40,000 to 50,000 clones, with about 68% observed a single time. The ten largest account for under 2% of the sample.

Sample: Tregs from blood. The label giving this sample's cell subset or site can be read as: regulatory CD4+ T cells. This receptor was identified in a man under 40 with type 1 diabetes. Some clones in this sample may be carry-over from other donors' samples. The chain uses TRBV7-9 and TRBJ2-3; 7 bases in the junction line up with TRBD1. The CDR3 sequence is CASSWSSGGDTQYF. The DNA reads TGTGCCAGCAGCTGGTCCTCAGGGGGAGATACGCAGTATTTT.